This TCR beta chain was sequenced during a study of T-cell reconstitution after alpha-beta-depleted transplantation in children. Overall study findings and caveats: Alpha-beta T cells present about two months after transplant were reported to originate from several hundred expanded graft clones. Newly made T cells mostly supplied T-cell counts and diversity one year after transplant. For some patients, TCRbeta diversity was high at day 60 because of recipient T cells and thymic progenitors that survived.

This clonotype appeared once. Its antigen is not identified. It was with unique molecular identifiers that the TCRbeta library was prepared. Via MiXCR, TCRdb re-called the PCR reads, giving one row per CDR3 protein. The table shows fewer than 250,000 distinct CDR3 sequences, with approximately 8.9% occurring only once. The CDR3 spans 13 residues. Germline V gives CDR1 SQVTM, CDR2 ANQGSEA. The V and J ends lost 7 bases and 5 bases, in that order; junction bases with no gene match: 9. The origin of this receptor is a male patient between 10 and 17 years old who had a stem cell transplant for acute lymphoblastic leukemia, so the T cells may come from the graft donor. The V call is TRBV29-1, the J call TRBJ2-7, with TRBD1 matching over 9 bases. The source was PBMCs, mostly from graft donor cells, collected 180 days after TCRalphabeta/CD19-depleted stem cell transplant. For the CDR3, the DNA is TGCAGCGGACAGGGACAGGGAGTCCACGAGCAGTACTTC. The encoded protein is CSGQGQGVHEQYF.